This record concerns one TCR beta chain sequence. This sample was taken from a study of blood T cell repertoires in COVID-19. Assay used: immunoSEQ multiplex PCR; TCRdb lists only in-frame clones, some missing. The data show approximately 55,000 clones, about three quarters seen once. V shed 7 bases, J shed 2 bases, and the junction held 8 bases outside the gene matches. The germline V gene has CDR1 MNHEY and CDR2 SVGAGI. The CDR3 extends over 15 amino acids. The sequenced sample consisted of peripheral blood. This rearrangement joins TRBV6-5 to TRBJ1-3; 7 bases agree with TRBD1. This clonotype was sampled from a man younger than 40 with COVID-19, enrolled during active disease. In nucleotides, the CDR3 is TGTGCCAGCAAAGTAGACAGGGACCCTGGAAACACCATATATTTT. Protein sequence: CASKVDRDPGNTIYF.